This T cell receptor beta chain comes out of a study of blood T cells in healthy people across ages. Findings and caveats of the study: Total diversity from one million sequenced T cells was likely underestimated.

Deletions cut 2 bases from V and 5 bases from J, with 13 bases between. CDR1 is SGHRS and CDR2 is YFSETQ in the germline V gene. The CDR3 loop spans 14 amino acids. With regard to this clonotype: As yet, its antigen is unknown.

It was with a sample-barcoded 5' primer and a J-beta primer mix that a second PCR of roughly 7 to 12 cycles was run. Template switching added a 12-random-nucleotide identifier to every cDNA molecule. From each sample, at least 2.5 million paired-end reads containing CDR3 were obtained. Each CDR3 protein gets one entry after TCRdb re-called the 5' RACE reads with MiXCR. The sample shows some 1.7 million distinct CDR3 sequences, over 25% of them seen only once. The chain is built from TRBV5-1 and TRBJ2-5, with D unresolved. The source of this sequence is a woman under 40 in good health. Sequencing input: blood. CDR3 region: CASSFGPSRETQYF. CDR3 bases: TGCGCCAGCAGCTTTGGACCCTCCAGGGAGACCCAGTACTTC. The whole variable domain, filled in from reference TRBV5-1 and TRBJ2-5, reads KAGVTQTPRYLIKTRGQQVTLSCSPISGHRSVSWYQQTPGQGLQFLFEYFSETQRNKGNFPGRFSGRQFSNSRSEMNVSTLELGDSALYLCASSFGPSRETQYFGPGTRLLVL.